Shown below are 11 T cell receptor beta chains from a single sample sequenced in a study of blood T cell repertoires in COVID-19. Sequencing used immunoSEQ multiplex PCR; TCRdb keeps in-frame clones, though not all of them. The table includes about 360,000 clones, more than 75% detected once. The sequenced sample was peripheral blood. The receptors originated from a human donor in a cohort sampled during active COVID-19.

This chain links TRBV24-1 with TRBJ2-1; 9 bases match TRBD2. The junction had 10 bases not matched to a gene; V was cut back by 8 bases and J by 9 bases. Per germline, CDR1 KGHDR and CDR2 SFDVKD. CDR3 length: 14 amino acids. The DNA for the CDR3 is TGTGCCACCAAAGATAGCGGGAGACTTACTGAGCAGTTCTTC. Protein product: CATKDSGRLTEQFF.

The CDR3 DNA reads TGTGCCAGCAGCCCCGCCAGTGGAAACACCATATATTTT. Protein product: CASSPASGNTIYF. V and J are TRBV3-1 (or the pseudogene TRBV3-2) and TRBJ1-3; D is unresolved. CDR1 is LGHDT and CDR2 is YNNKEL in the germline V gene (reference sequence). This CDR3 is 13 amino acids long. Trimming took 4 bases from V and 3 from J, leaving 7 bases between them.

This clone has a handful of counts. This sequence joins TRBV7-3 and TRBJ1-1; no clear D. This CDR3 is built from 13 residues. The germline V gene encodes CDR1 SGHTA and CDR2 FQGTGA. Deletions cut 4 bases from V and 1 base from J, with 7 bases between. The CDR3 is CASSYTTNTEAFF. The CDR3 region has the DNA TGTGCCAGCAGCTATACAACGAACACTGAAGCTTTCTTT.

This clone was counted between two and nine times. The CDR3 nucleotides read TGTGCCTGGATCCCTCTATTCTCTGGAAACACCATATATTTT. This translates into CAWIPLFSGNTIYF. The V and J genes are TRBV30 and TRBJ1-3, with no clear D. CDR1 GTSNPN and CDR2 SVGIG come from the germline V gene (reference sequence). The CDR3 is made up of 14 amino acids. Trimming stripped 4 bases from V and 0 bases from J, with 10 bases between.

This chain uses TRBV5-4 with TRBJ2-1; TRBD2 aligns across 8 bases. This CDR3 is 14 amino acids long. Trimming removed 4 bases from V and 7 bases from J; junction bases left unmatched: 7. The V gene's germline CDR1 is SGHNT and CDR2 YYREEE (reference sequence). The CDR3 DNA follows: TGTGCCAGCAGCCCGGGACTAGGGGGAAATGAGCAGTTCTTC. Its translation is CASSPGLGGNEQFF.

This clone was picked up a small number of times. The chain joins TRBV10-3 to TRBJ1-2; no firm D call. Trimming removed 7 bases from V and 2 bases from J, with 14 bases in between. CDR3 size: 14 residues. CDR1 is ENHRY, CDR2 SYGVKD, per germline. CDR3 nucleotide sequence: TGTGCCATCAAGGGCGGGGAGTTGAACTATGGCTACACCTTC. The encoded protein is CAIKGGELNYGYTF.

The chain is built from TRBV2 and TRBJ2-1; maybe TRBD2 (6 bases). The CDR3 is 14 residues long. Germline V gene data show CDR1 as SNHLY and CDR2 as FYNNEI. V dropped 7 bases and J dropped 4 bases, with 14 bases sitting between them. The CDR3 spells CASNVRGTYNEQFF. The CDR3 DNA reads as TGTGCCAGCAATGTCCGGGGGACTTACAATGAGCAGTTCTTC.

This clone was detected only a few times. The CDR3 DNA reads as TGTGCCAGCAGCTTCCACCCGAGCTACGAGCAGTACTTC. It translates to CASSFHPSYEQYF. The chain has TRBV7-9 and TRBJ2-7; D gene uncertain. Germline values: CDR1 SEHNR, CDR2 FQNEAQ (reference sequence). V lost 3 bases and J 3 bases, leaving 9 bases between the germline ends. The CDR3 covers 13 residues.

The chain couples TRBV5-4 to TRBJ2-1; 15 bases agree with TRBD2. The CDR3 spans 15 residues. Germline lookup yields CDR1 SGHNT and CDR2 YYREEE (reference sequence). With V trimmed by 5 bases and J by 7 bases, 4 bases remained unmatched. CDR3 amino acids: CASSRTSGRDNEQFF. For the CDR3, the DNA is TGTGCCAGCAGTCGGACTAGCGGGAGGGATAATGAGCAGTTCTTC.

V and J are TRBV19 and TRBJ2-3, with D uncertain. The CDR3 length is 13 residues. Trimming removed 3 bases from V and 3 bases from J, with 7 bases in between. Germline V gene sequence: CDR1 LNHDA, CDR2 SQIVND (reference sequence). In DNA, the CDR3 is TGTGCCAGTAGTATTTCCGCGACAGATACGCAGTATTTT. Residues: CASSISATDTQYF.

A single count supports this clone. This chain connects TRBV19 to TRBJ1-1; D is possibly TRBD1 (5 bases). Trimming removed 11 bases from V and 1 base from J, with 8 bases in between. Germline V lookup: CDR1 LNHDA, CDR2 SQIVND (reference sequence). This CDR3 comprises 11 residues. CDR3: CASRENTEAFF. The CDR3 DNA reads as TGTGCCTCCAGGGAGAACACTGAAGCTTTCTTT.